The rows below give T cell receptor beta chains drawn from one sample of a study of graft-versus-host responses after intestinal transplantation. No cognate antigen is known for these TCRs. Using immunoSEQ multiplex PCR, the repertoire was profiled, and TCRdb retains in-frame clones only, with some absent. The repertoire holds about 59,000 clones, with approximately 94% as singletons. This material consisted of unstimulated CD4+ T cells sorted from spleen or lymph node cells, taken before transplant. Receptor source: a human donor who was the organ donor for an intestinal transplant. Each CDR3 is given with its conserved first and last residue. A D gene is named only where the DNA matches it firmly. Clone size is shown for a subset of rows, as once, few, many or a class of expanded clone.

j_call | clone_size | v_call | d_call | cdr3_aa | cdr3_nt
TRBJ1-2 | - | TRBV7-9 | TRBD1 | CASSYPGQGYGYTF | TGTGCCAGCAGCTACCCGGGACAGGGCTATGGCTACACCTTC
TRBJ2-5 | - | TRBV7-2 | TRBD1 | CASSPQGVEAQYF | TGTGCCAGCAGCCCTCAGGGGGTTGAGGCCCAGTACTTC
TRBJ1-1 | once | TRBV18 | - | CASRHTEAFF | TGTGCCAGCCGCCACACTGAAGCTTTCTTT
TRBJ1-4 | - | TRBV5-5 | TRBD1 | CASSLGTGFEKLFF | TGTGCCAGCAGCTTGGGGACAGGTTTTGAAAAACTGTTTTTT
TRBJ2-5 | - | TRBV11-2 | - | CASSLGGREKFETQYF | TGTGCCAGCAGCTTAGGGGGCAGGGAGAAGTTCGAGACCCAGTACTTC
TRBJ1-6 | - | TRBV2 | - | CASSGGLWGSSPLHF | TGTGCCAGCAGTGGGGGCCTTTGGGGGAGTTCACCCCTCCACTTT
TRBJ1-2 | - | TRBV29-1 | TRBD1 | CSEAKLGQGGGYTF | TGCAGCGAAGCCAAACTAGGACAGGGCGGTGGCTACACCTTC
TRBJ2-3 | - | TRBV9 | - | CASSPVSGLTDTQYF | TGTGCCAGCAGCCCGGTGTCGGGCCTTACAGATACGCAGTATTTT
TRBJ1-5 | - | TRBV7-8 | - | CASSLEDSNQPQHF | TGTGCCAGCAGCTTAGAGGATAGCAATCAGCCCCAGCATTTT
TRBJ2-1 | - | TRBV10-3 | TRBD1 | CAISTLQGANGYNEQFF | TGTGCCATCAGTACTCTACAGGGGGCAAATGGATACAATGAGCAGTTCTTC
TRBJ1-4 | - | TRBV7-3 | TRBD1 | CATQGGATNEKLFF | TGTGCCACCCAGGGGGGGGCAACTAATGAAAAACTGTTTTTT
TRBJ2-2 | - | TRBV30 | - | CAWGELFF | TGTGCCTGGGGGGAGCTGTTTTTT
TRBJ2-3 | - | TRBV4-2 | - | CASSPGRASTDTQYF | TGTGCCAGCAGCCCTGGCAGGGCAAGCACAGATACGCAGTATTTT
TRBJ2-7 | - | TRBV7-8 | - | CASSLSPQYEQYF | TGTGCCAGCAGCTTATCGCCCCAATACGAGCAGTACTTC
TRBJ1-6 | - | TRBV21-1 | - | CASSKGDPRQQVNSPLHF | TGTGCCAGCAGCAAAGGGGACCCCCGTCAGCAGGTCAATTCACCCCTCCACTTT
TRBJ2-2 | - | TRBV5-1 | TRBD2 | CASSLILAAITGELFF | TGCGCCAGCAGCTTGATCCTAGCGGCTATCACCGGGGAGCTGTTTTTT
TRBJ1-2 | - | TRBV11-2 | - | CASSLVPGENYGYTF | TGTGCCAGCAGCTTAGTACCAGGAGAAAACTATGGCTACACCTTC
TRBJ1-4 | - | TRBV6-1 | - | CASSQTKKLFF | TGTGCCAGCAGTCAAACAAAAAAACTGTTTTTT
TRBJ2-3 | - | TRBV5-6 | - | CASSSPTRVITDTQYF | TGTGCCAGCAGCTCCCCAACCCGGGTAATCACAGATACGCAGTATTTT
TRBJ1-2 | - | TRBV29-1 | TRBD1 | CSVDRGTGVNTF | TGCAGCGTTGACAGGGGGACAGGGGTGAACACCTTC
TRBJ1-4 | once | TRBV27 | - | CASSSRSESEKLFF | TGTGCCAGCAGTTCCCGGAGTGAATCAGAAAAACTGTTTTTT
TRBJ1-3 | - | TRBV29-1 | TRBD1 | CSVANTGVGNTIYF | TGCAGCGTTGCCAATACAGGGGTCGGAAACACCATATATTTT
TRBJ1-5 | - | TRBV15 | - | CATSRDRPRTVGRWPQHF | TGTGCCACCAGCAGAGACCGCCCCCGGACAGTCGGACGTTGGCCCCAGCATTTT
TRBJ2-7 | - | TRBV7-3 | TRBD1 | CASSSTGNEQYF | TGTGCCAGCAGCTCGACAGGGAACGAGCAGTACTTC